The 18 T cell receptor beta chains below all came from one sample that was sequenced in a study of blood T cell repertoires in COVID-19. Libraries were prepared by immunoSEQ multiplex PCR; TCRdb keeps only in-frame clonotypes and omits some of them. The sample carries approximately 89,000 clones, almost 95% recorded once. Sequencing used peripheral blood. Source of these receptors: a woman aged 60-75 years with active COVID-19.

V usage is TRBV4-3 and J usage is TRBJ2-1; 7 positions match TRBD1. Germline CDR1 is LGHNA and CDR2 is YSLEER. This CDR3 contains 13 residues. The V segment lost 6 bases and the J segment 8 bases; nucleotides outside the gene matches: 7. The CDR3 DNA reads TGCGCCAGCAGACACGACAGGGACGATGAGCAGTTCTTC. This gives the protein CASRHDRDDEQFF.

The V call is TRBV9, the J call TRBJ1-2; possible D gene TRBD1, 5 bases. V was trimmed by 4 bases and J by 0 bases, leaving 13 bases between them. The CDR3 consists of 15 residues. Germline V gene lookup returns CDR1 SGDLS and CDR2 YYNGEE. The CDR3 DNA sequence: TGTGCCAGCAGCCAGACAGCCCTAGCTAACTATGGCTACACCTTC. This encodes CASSQTALANYGYTF.

The chain couples TRBV2 to TRBJ2-7; 8 bases match TRBD1. V was pared by 7 bases and J by 6 bases, with 5 bases of the junction left unmatched. Germline CDR1 reads SNHLY; CDR2 reads FYNNEI. This CDR3 comprises 12 residues. This CDR3 is CASMSRGREQYF. CDR3 DNA sequence: TGTGCCAGCATGAGCAGGGGGCGCGAGCAGTACTTC.

This chain links TRBV7-6 with TRBJ2-3; D remains unclear. With 5 bases removed from V and 1 base from J, the gap between germline ends came to 13 bases. CDR3 length: 15 residues. Germline lookup yields CDR1 SGHVS and CDR2 FNYEAQ. CDR3 nucleotides: TGTGCCAGCAGCGCGATCCGTCGTGGCACAGATACGCAGTATTTT. Translated: CASSAIRRGTDTQYF.

This chain uses TRBV30 with TRBJ2-4, with D possibly being TRBD2 (5 bases). The CDR3 length is 12 residues. Germline CDR1 and CDR2: GTSNPN and SVGIG (reference sequence). V dropped 5 bases and J dropped 7 bases, with 12 bases sitting between them. This CDR3 is CAWLRDSNIQYF. The CDR3 DNA is TGTGCCTGGTTGAGGGATAGTAACATTCAGTACTTC.

This rearrangement joins TRBV29-1 to TRBJ2-7, with TRBD1 matching over 10 bases. Germline V gene data show CDR1 as SQVTM and CDR2 as ANQGSEA. This CDR3 contains 14 residues. V was clipped by 1 base and J by 5 bases; unmatched bases: 5. The DNA for the CDR3 is TGCAGCGTTGAAGGCCCGGGACAGGGGAACGAGCAGTACTTC. It specifies CSVEGPGQGNEQYF.

The J gene is TRBJ1-1, the V gene TRBV5-8; weak D call: TRBD1 (6 bases). CDR3 length: 13 residues. Germline V gene data show CDR1 as SGHTS and CDR2 as YDEGEE. With 2 bases removed from V and 1 base from J, the gap between germline ends came to 6 bases. This CDR3 is CASSFRGNTEAFF. CDR3 in DNA: TGTGCCAGCAGCTTCAGGGGGAACACTGAAGCTTTCTTT.

The chain carries TRBV10-3 and TRBJ2-2, with D perhaps TRBD2 (6 bases). Trimming left V 6 bases short and J 4 bases short, with 15 bases between. Germline CDR1 and CDR2: ENHRY and SYGVKD. The CDR3 is 15 amino acids. DNA of the CDR3: TGTGCCATCAGCCTGGGCTCGGAGGGCACCGGGGAGCTGTTTTTT. Translating it yields CAISLGSEGTGELFF.

The J gene is TRBJ1-2, the V gene TRBV14; D gene unclear. Germline-derived CDR1 and CDR2 are SGHDN and FVKESK. Trimming left V 2 bases short and J 4 bases short, with 8 bases between. CDR3 length equals 13 residues. The CDR3: CASSQYGVYGYTF. In DNA, the CDR3 is TGTGCCAGCAGCCAATATGGAGTCTATGGCTACACCTTC.

The chain is built from TRBV9 and TRBJ1-2; 7 bases are shared with TRBD1. The germline gives CDR1 SGDLS, CDR2 YYNGEE. V lost 4 bases, J lost 5 bases, and 5 bases stayed unmatched. The CDR3 loop spans 13 amino acids. This CDR3 reads CASSSGQNYGYTF. The CDR3 region has the DNA TGTGCCAGCAGCTCGGGACAGAATTATGGCTACACCTTC.

The CDR3 is CASRPGGPGTQYF. CDR3 sequence (DNA): TGTGCCAGCAGGCCGGGGGGGCCGGGTACGCAGTATTTT. The gene calls are TRBV28 and TRBJ2-3; TRBD2 agrees at 8 bases. The ends lost 6 bases at V and 8 bases at J; junction bases unmatched: 7. This CDR3 spans 13 amino acids. Germline V lookup: CDR1 MDHEN, CDR2 SYDVKM.

This chain links TRBV11-2 with TRBJ2-3, with unresolved D. Trimming took off 5 bases at V and 5 bases at J, with 11 bases between the two ends. Germline V lookup: CDR1 SGHAT, CDR2 FQNNGV. The length of the CDR3 is 13 residues. The CDR3 DNA sequence: TGTGCCAGCAGCACCGCTAGGTTAGATACGCAGTATTTT. This translates into CASSTARLDTQYF.

This clone appeared a single time. The gene calls are TRBV4-1 and TRBJ2-2; perhaps TRBD2 as D (5 bases). This CDR3 contains 16 residues. V was trimmed by 0 bases and J by 4 bases, leaving 12 bases between them. Germline assignment: CDR1 MGHRA and CDR2 YSYEKL. The CDR3, as DNA: TGCGCCAGCAGCCAAGAAGGAGGACTCAGCACCGGGGAGCTGTTTTTT. Translation: CASSQEGGLSTGELFF.

The V call is TRBV4-1, the J call TRBJ1-2, with TRBD1 identical over 7 bases. CDR3 length equals 15 residues. CDR1 is MGHRA, CDR2 YSYEKL, per germline. J lost 5 bases, V lost 0 bases, and 6 bases had no gene match. The CDR3 sequence: CASSQEGRQGYGYTF. CDR3 bases: TGCGCCAGCAGCCAAGAGGGAAGACAGGGATATGGCTACACCTTC.

The chain joins TRBV29-1 to TRBJ1-2; 8 positions match TRBD1. Trimming at V came to 4 bases and at J to 0 bases, leaving 4 bases not matched to a gene. CDR3 length equals 14 residues. In germline, CDR1 is SQVTM, CDR2 ANQGSEA. Here the CDR3 reads CSVVGQGPNYGYTF. CDR3 coding DNA: TGCAGCGTTGTAGGACAGGGCCCTAACTATGGCTACACCTTC.

This chain joins TRBV20-1 and TRBJ1-6, with 8 bases fitting TRBD1. The ends lost 3 bases at V and 10 bases at J; junction bases unmatched: 5. The germline CDR1 and CDR2 sequences are DFQATT and SNEGSKA (reference sequence). The CDR3 runs to 13 residues. The CDR3 region is CSASETGESPLHF. The CDR3 coding sequence is TGCAGTGCTAGTGAGACAGGGGAGTCACCCCTCCACTTT.

V is TRBV6-1 and J is TRBJ2-7, with 9 bases aligning to TRBD1. CDR1 is MNHNS and CDR2 is SASEGT in the germline V gene. J was trimmed by 4 bases and V by 2 bases; bases with no gene match: 6. The CDR3 runs 15 residues. The CDR3 coding sequence is TGTGCCAGCAGTGAACAGGGACAGGGATGGTACGAGCAGTACTTC. Protein: CASSEQGQGWYEQYF.

This rearrangement joins TRBV12-5 to TRBJ2-2; TRBD1 aligns across 8 bases. In germline, CDR1 is LGHNT, CDR2 FRNRAP. This CDR3 contains 14 residues. Trimming cost V 5 bases and J 5 bases; bases outside gene matches: 4. DNA of the CDR3: TGTGCTAGTGGTGCGGACAGGGCGACCGGGGAGCTGTTTTTT. It is translated as CASGADRATGELFF. Filled out from reference TRBV12-5 and TRBJ2-2, the complete variable domain reads DARVTQTPRHKVTEMGQEVTMRCQPILGHNTVFWYRQTMMQGLELLAYFRNRAPLDDSGMPKDRFSAEMPDATLATLKIQPSEPRDSAVYFCASGADRATGELFFGEGSRLTVL.